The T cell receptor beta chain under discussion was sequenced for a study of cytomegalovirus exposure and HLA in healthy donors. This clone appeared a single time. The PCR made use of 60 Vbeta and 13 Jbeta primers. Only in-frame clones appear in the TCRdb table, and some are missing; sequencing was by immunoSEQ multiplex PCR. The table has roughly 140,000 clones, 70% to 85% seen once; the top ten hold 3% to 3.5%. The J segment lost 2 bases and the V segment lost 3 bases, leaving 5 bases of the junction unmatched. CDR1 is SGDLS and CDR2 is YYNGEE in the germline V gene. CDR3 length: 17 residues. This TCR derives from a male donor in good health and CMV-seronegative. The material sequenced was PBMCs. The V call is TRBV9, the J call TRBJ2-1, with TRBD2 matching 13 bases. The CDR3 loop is CASSGGTSGATYNEQFF. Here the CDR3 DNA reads TGTGCCAGCAGCGGAGGGACTAGCGGGGCTACCTACAATGAGCAGTTCTTC.